The source of this T cell receptor beta chain is a study of CD8 T cells in Susac syndrome. The V gene's germline CDR1 is GTSNPN and CDR2 SVGIG (reference sequence). V was pared by 4 bases and J by 3 bases, with 12 bases between. The CDR3 contains 13 residues. When the RNA was reverse transcribed, random hexamers were used with an input of roughly 0.45 to 1 ug. TCRdb itself ran the immunoSEQ multiplex PCR reads through MiXCR, one entry per CDR3 protein. The sample shows about 200,000 distinct CDR3 sequences, roughly 95% of them seen only once. Multiple sclerosis controls were treatment-naive patients with stable or active relapsing-remitting disease. This clonotype was found once.

This TCR was sampled from a human donor with multiple sclerosis. Sequences were obtained from CD4+ T cells from PBMCs. V and J are TRBV30 and TRBJ2-5, with D possibly being TRBD1 (6 bases). CDR3 sequence (DNA): TGTGCCTGGATGTACTCAGGGGAAGAGACCCAGTACTTC. It specifies CAWMYSGEETQYF.